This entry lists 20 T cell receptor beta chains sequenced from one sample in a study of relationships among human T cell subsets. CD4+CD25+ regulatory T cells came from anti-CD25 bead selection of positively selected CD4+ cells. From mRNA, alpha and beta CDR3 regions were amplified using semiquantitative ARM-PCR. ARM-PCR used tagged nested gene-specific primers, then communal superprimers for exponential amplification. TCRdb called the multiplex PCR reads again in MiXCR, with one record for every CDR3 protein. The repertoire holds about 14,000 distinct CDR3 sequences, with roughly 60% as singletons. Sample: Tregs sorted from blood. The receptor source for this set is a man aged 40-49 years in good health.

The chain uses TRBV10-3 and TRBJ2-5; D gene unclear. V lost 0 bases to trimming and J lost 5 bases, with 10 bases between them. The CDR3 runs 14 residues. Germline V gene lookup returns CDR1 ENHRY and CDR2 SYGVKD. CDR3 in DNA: TGTGCCATCAGTGAGTCACAAGTAGGGGAGACCCAGTACTTC. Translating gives CAISESQVGETQYF.

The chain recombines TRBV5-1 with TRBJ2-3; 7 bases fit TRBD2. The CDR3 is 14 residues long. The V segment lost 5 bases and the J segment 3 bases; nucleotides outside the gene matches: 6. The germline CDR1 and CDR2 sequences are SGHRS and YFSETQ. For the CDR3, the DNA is TGCGCCAGCAGGAGGGAGGGAACGACAGATACGCAGTATTTT. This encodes CASRREGTTDTQYF.

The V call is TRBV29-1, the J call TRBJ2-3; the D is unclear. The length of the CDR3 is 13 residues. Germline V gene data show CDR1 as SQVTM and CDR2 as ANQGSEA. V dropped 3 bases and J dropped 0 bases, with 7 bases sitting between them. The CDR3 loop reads CSVDLGSTDTQYF. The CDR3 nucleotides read TGCAGCGTTGATCTAGGGAGCACAGATACGCAGTATTTT.

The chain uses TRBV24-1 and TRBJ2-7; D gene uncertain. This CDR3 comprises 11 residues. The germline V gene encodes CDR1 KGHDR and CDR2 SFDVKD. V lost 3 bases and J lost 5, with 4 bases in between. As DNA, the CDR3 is TGTGCCACCAGTGATCGGGACGAGCAGTACTTC. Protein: CATSDRDEQYF.

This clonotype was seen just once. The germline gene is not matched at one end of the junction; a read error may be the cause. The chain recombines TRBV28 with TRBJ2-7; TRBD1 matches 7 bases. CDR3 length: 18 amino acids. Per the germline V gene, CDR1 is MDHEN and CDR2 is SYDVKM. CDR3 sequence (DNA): TGTGCCAGCAGCTATCTATTCAATCAGGACAGGAGATTCTACGAGCGGTACTTC. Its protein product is CASSYLFNQDRRFYERYF.

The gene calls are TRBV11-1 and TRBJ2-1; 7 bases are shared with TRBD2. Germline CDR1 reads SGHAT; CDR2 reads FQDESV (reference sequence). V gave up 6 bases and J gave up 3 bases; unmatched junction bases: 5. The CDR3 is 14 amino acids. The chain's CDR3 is CASRRGTNYNEQFF. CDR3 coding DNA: TGTGCCAGCAGACGTGGGACTAACTACAATGAGCAGTTCTTC.

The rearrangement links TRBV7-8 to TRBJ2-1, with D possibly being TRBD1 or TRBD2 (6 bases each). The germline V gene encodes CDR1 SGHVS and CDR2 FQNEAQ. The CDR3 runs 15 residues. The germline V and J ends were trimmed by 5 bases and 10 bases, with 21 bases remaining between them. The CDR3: CASSGGVVGGVEQFF. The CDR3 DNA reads TGTGCCAGCAGCGGTGGTGTGGTGGGGGGCGTCGAGCAGTTCTTC.

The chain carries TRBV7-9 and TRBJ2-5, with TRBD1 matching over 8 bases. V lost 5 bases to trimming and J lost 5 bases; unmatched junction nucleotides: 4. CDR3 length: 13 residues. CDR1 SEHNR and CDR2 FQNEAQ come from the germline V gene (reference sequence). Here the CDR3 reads CASSGTGGETQYF. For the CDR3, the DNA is TGTGCCAGCAGCGGTACAGGGGGGGAGACCCAGTACTTC.

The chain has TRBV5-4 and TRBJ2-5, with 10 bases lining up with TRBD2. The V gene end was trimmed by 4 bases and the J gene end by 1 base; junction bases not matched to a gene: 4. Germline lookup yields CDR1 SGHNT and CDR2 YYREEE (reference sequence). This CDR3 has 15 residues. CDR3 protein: CASSRTSGFQETQYF. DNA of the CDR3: TGTGCCAGCAGCCGGACTAGCGGCTTCCAAGAGACCCAGTACTTC.

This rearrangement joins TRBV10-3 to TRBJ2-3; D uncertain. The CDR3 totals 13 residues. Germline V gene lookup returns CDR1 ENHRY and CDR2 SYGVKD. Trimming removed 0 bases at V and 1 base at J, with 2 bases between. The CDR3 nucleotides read TGTGCCATCAGTGAGTCCGGCACAGATACGCAGTATTTT. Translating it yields CAISESGTDTQYF.

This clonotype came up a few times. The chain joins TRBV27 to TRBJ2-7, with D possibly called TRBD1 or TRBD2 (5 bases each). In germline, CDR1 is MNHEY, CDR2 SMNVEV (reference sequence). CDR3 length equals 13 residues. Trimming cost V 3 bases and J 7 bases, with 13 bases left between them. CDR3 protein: CASSLGEWSEQYF. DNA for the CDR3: TGTGCCAGCAGTTTGGGGGAGTGGAGTGAGCAGTACTTC.

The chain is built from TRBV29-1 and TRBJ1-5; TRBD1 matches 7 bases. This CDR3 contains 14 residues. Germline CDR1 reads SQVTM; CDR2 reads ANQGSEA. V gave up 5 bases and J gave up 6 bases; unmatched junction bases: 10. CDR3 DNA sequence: TGCAGCGTTACCGGGACAGCAGGAGGTCAGCCCCAGCATTTT. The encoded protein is CSVTGTAGGQPQHF.

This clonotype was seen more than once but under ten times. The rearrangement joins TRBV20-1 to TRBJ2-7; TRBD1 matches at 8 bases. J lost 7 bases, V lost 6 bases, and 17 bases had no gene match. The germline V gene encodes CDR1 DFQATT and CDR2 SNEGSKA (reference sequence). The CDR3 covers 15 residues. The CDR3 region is CSADRSGTGGREQYF. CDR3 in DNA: TGCAGTGCCGACCGAAGTGGGACAGGCGGAAGGGAGCAGTACTTC.

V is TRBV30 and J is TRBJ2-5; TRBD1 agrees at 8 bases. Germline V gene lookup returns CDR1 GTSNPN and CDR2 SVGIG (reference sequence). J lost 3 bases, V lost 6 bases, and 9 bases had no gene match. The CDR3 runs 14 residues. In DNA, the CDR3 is TGTGCCTGTCTTCCTCGGACAGGGAAAGAGACCCAGTACTTC. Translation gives CACLPRTGKETQYF.

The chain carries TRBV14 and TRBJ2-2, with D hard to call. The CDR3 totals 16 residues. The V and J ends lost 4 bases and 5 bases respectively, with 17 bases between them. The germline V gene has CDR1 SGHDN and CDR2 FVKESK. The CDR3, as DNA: TGTGCCAGCAGCCGTAAGGAGAACCGAATAACCGGGGAGCTGTTTTTT. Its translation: CASSRKENRITGELFF.

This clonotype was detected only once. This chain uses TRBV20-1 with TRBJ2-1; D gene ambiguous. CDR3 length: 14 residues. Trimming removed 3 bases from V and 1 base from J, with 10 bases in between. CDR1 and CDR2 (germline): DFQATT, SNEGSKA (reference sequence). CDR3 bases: TGCAGTGCTAGGGATTGGGCTTCCTACAATGAGCAGTTCTTC. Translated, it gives CSARDWASYNEQFF.

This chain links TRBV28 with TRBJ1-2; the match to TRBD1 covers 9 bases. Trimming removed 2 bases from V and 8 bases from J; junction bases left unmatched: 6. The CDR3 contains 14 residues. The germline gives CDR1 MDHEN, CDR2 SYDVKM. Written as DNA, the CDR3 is TGTGCCAGCAGTTTAGGGGGGACAGGGTACGGCTACACCTTC. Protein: CASSLGGTGYGYTF.

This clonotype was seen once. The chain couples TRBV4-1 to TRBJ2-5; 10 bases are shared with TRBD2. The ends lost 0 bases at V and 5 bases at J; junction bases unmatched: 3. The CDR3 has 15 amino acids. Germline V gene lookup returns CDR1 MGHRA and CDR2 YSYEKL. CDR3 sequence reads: CASSQESGRDETQYF. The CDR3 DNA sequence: TGCGCCAGCAGCCAAGAGAGCGGGAGGGATGAGACCCAGTACTTC.

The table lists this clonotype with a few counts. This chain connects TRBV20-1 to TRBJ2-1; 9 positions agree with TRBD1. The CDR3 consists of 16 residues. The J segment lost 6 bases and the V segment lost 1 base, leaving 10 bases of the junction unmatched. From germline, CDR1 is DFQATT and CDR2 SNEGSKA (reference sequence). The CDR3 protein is CSARVPGQGGPNEQFF. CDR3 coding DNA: TGCAGTGCTAGAGTACCGGGACAGGGAGGGCCCAATGAGCAGTTCTTC.

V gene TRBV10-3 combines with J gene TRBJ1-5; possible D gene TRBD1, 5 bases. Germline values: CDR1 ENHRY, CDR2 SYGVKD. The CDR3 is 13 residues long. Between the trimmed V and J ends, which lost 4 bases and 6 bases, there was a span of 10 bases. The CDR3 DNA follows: TGTGCCATCAGTGGCAGGGAAGGTCAGCCCCAGCATTTT. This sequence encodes CAISGREGQPQHF.